This passage covers 6 T cell receptor beta chains from one sample sequenced in a study of blood T cell repertoires in COVID-19. Repertoires were generated with immunoSEQ multiplex PCR, while TCRdb's copy carries only in-frame clones and drops some. The top ten hold 4.5% to 6% of the sample, which has 250,000 to 300,000 clones, about four fifths seen once. Sequenced material: PBMCs or T cells enriched from blood (not recorded which). All receptors derive from a man in his forties who had been exposed to COVID-19.

The J gene is TRBJ2-1, the V gene TRBV11-3; D perhaps matches TRBD1 (8 bases). The CDR3 runs 19 residues. From germline, CDR1 is SGHNT and CDR2 YENEEA. V was cut by 2 bases and J by 2 bases, with 22 bases left in between. This chain's CDR3 is CASSLYTGGGLNPYNEQFF. The CDR3 region has the DNA TGTGCCAGCAGCTTATACACAGGGGGGGGCCTAAACCCCTACAATGAGCAGTTCTTC.

This chain uses TRBV5-1 with TRBJ1-2; D is possibly TRBD1 (6 bases). CDR1 is SGHRS, CDR2 YFSETQ, per germline. Trimming left V 6 bases short and J 2 bases short, with 11 bases between. There are 13 residues in the CDR3. The CDR3 nucleotides are TGCGCCAGCAACCAAACAGGGAACTATGGCTACACCTTC. Translated, it gives CASNQTGNYGYTF.

V is TRBV3-1 (or the pseudogene TRBV3-2) and J is TRBJ1-6; D remains unclear. The CDR3 length is 14 residues. Germline V gives CDR1 LGHDT, CDR2 YNNKEL (reference sequence). V was pared by 2 bases and J by 7 bases, with 9 bases between. The CDR3, as DNA: TGTGCCAGCAGCCAAATATCGGGGAATTCACCCCTCCACTTT. This encodes CASSQISGNSPLHF.

The rearrangement links TRBV6-1 to TRBJ2-7; 7 bases match TRBD1. This CDR3 contains 15 residues. J was trimmed by 2 bases and V by 2 bases; bases with no gene match: 6. Germline V gene lookup returns CDR1 MNHNS and CDR2 SASEGT. The DNA for the CDR3 is TGTGCCAGCAGTGAACTTTACAGGGGACCCTACGAGCAGTACTTC. Translating it yields CASSELYRGPYEQYF.

With respect to this clone: One end of the junction is discordant with germline, which a read error may explain. The chain carries TRBV2 and TRBJ1-6; D not certain. The CDR3 extends over 13 amino acids. Germline V gene lookup returns CDR1 SNHLY and CDR2 FYNNEI. CDR3 region: CASSDQARQAGPF. In DNA, the CDR3 is TGTGCCAGCAGTGACCAGGCGCGGCAGGCGGGTCCCTTT.

The chain is built from TRBV5-1 and TRBJ2-4; the D gene is possibly TRBD1 (5 bases). Germline loops: CDR1 SGHRS, CDR2 YFSETQ. The V end lost 3 bases, the J end lost 4 bases, and 14 bases lay between the germline ends. The CDR3 length is 15 residues. The CDR3 region is CASSSLTEFKNIQYF. CDR3 bases: TGCGCCAGCAGCTCTCTGACAGAGTTTAAAAACATTCAGTACTTC.